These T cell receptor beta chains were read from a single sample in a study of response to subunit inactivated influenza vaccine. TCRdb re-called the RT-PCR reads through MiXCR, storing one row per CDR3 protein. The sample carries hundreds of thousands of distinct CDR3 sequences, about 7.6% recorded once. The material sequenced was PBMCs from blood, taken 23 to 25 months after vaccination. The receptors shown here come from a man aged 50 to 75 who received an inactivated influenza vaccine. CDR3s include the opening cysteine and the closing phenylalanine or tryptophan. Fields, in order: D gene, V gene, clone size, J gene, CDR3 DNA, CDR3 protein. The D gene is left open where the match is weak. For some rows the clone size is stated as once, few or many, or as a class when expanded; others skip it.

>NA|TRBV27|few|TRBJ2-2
TGTGCCAGCAGTTTCGGTTTCCTAGGGGCGGCCGGGGAGCTGTTTTTT
CASSFGFLGAAGELFF
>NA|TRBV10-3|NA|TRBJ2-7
TGTGCCATCAGTGGGGCTCAATCCTACGAGCATTACTTC
CAISGAQSYEHYF
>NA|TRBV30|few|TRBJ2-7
TGTGCCTGGAGTGGGAGGGACCCACCCTACGAGCAGTACTTC
CAWSGRDPPYEQYF
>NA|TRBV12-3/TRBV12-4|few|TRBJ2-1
TGTGCCAGCAGTTTAGACCACGGCCCAAACTCCTACAATGAGCAGTTCTTC
CASSLDHGPNSYNEQFF
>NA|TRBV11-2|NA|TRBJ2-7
TGTGCCAGCAGACCCGACATAGGTTGGTACGAGCAGTACTTC
CASRPDIGWYEQYF
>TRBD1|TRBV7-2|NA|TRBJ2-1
TGTGCCAGCAGCTCACAGGGGCCAGTCTCCTACAATGAGCAGTTCTTC
CASSSQGPVSYNEQFF
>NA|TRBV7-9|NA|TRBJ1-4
TGTGCCAGCAGCTACTGGACAAAGGAGGAAAAACTGTTTTTT
CASSYWTKEEKLFF
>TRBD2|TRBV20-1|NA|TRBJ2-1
TGCAGTGCTAGAGATCTAACTAGCGGGAGCGTCTACAATGAGCAGTTCTTC
CSARDLTSGSVYNEQFF
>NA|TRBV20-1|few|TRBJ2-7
TGCAGTGCTAGAAATACCCTCAGCTCGAGACAGTCCTACGAGCAGTACTTC
CSARNTLSSRQSYEQYF
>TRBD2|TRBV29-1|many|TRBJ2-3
TGCAGCGTGACCCCGGCTAGCGGGGTTGCAGATACGCAGTATTTT
CSVTPASGVADTQYF
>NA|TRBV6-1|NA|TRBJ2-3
TGTGCCAGCAGCGGGAGCGGAGGGGCAGATACGCAGTATTTT
CASSGSGGADTQYF
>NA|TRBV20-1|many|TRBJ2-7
TGCAGTGCTAGCGGGAGTTCCTACGAGCAGTACTTC
CSASGSSYEQYF
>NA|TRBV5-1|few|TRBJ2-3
TGCGCCAGCAGCTTGTCGACAAGTAGCACAGATACGCAGTATTTT
CASSLSTSSTDTQYF
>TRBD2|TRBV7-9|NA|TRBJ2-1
TGTGCCAGCAGCCCACATACTAGCGGCTACAATGAGCAGTTCTTC
CASSPHTSGYNEQFF
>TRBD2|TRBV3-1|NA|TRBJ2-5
TGTGCCAGGAGCCAAGCTGGGACTATGGTCCAAGAGACCCAGTACTTC
CARSQAGTMVQETQYF
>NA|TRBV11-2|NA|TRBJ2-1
TGTGCCAGCAGCTTAGGTACAGCTCCGGGATCGGTGTACAATGAGCAGTTCTTC
CASSLGTAPGSVYNEQFF
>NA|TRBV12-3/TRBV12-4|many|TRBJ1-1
TGTGCCAGCAGTTTACGCCAGGGGAACACTGAAGCTTTCTTT
CASSLRQGNTEAFF
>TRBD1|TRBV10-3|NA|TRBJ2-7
TGTGCCATCAGCCCGGGGACAGGATCTAAGGAGCAGTACTTC
CAISPGTGSKEQYF
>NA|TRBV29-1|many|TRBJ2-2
TGCAGCGTTGGGGACACCGGGGAGCTGTTTTTT
CSVGDTGELFF
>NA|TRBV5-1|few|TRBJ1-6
TGCGCCAGCAGCTTGGAGCCGCAATCTAATTCACCCCTCCACTTT
CASSLEPQSNSPLHF
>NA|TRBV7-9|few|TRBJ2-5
TGTGCCAGCAGCATAGACACGTACCAAGAGACCCAGTACTTC
CASSIDTYQETQYF
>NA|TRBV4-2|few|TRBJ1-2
TGTGCCAGCAGCCAAGAGGCGTCAGGAGTGTACTATGGCTACACCTTC
CASSQEASGVYYGYTF
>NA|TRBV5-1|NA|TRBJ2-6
TGCGCCAGCAGGAAAGGCTCTGGGGCCAACGTTCTGACTTTC
CASRKGSGANVLTF
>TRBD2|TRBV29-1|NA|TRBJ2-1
TGCAGCGAAGGACTAGCGGGAGGGCCTAATGAGCAGTTCTTC
CSEGLAGGPNEQFF
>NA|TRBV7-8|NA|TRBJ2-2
TGTGCCAGCAGCTTAGGCCGCGGGGAGCTGTTTTTT
CASSLGRGELFF
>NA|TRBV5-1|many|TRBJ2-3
TGCGCCAGCAGCTTGTTAGGGTATAGCCCAGATACGCAGTATTTT
CASSLLGYSPDTQYF
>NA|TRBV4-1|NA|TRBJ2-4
TGCGCCAGCAGCCAGAAGATCCCCCGGGACATCAAAAACATTCAGTACTTC
CASSQKIPRDIKNIQYF
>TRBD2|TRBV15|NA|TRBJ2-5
TGTGCCACCAGCAGGGATTTTGGGGAGGGCCAGTACTTC
CATSRDFGEGQYF
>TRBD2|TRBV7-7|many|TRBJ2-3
TGTGCTAGCAGCTTGACTAGCGGGCACACAGATACGCAGTATTTT
CASSLTSGHTDTQYF
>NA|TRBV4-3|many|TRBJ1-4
TGCGCCAGCAGCCAAGAACATGCAACTAATGAAAAACTGTTTTTT
CASSQEHATNEKLFF
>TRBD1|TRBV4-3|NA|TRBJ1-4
TGCGCCAGCAGCCAAGATGTCAGGACAGGGGAAGGAAAACTGTTTTTT
CASSQDVRTGEGKLFF
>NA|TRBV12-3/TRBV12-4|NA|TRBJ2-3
TGTGCCAGCAGTTTATTTGGGGGGGCCGGAGATACGCAGTATTTT
CASSLFGGAGDTQYF
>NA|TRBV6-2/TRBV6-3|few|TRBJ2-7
TGTGCCAGCAGTTACTACGGCGCGCCCTACGAGCAGTACTTC
CASSYYGAPYEQYF
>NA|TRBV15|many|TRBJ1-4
TGTGCCACCAGCACCTCCAGGGCTGGGGAAAAACTGTTTTTT
CATSTSRAGEKLFF
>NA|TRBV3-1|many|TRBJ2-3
TGTGCCAGCAGCCAAGCCGGTGGTATTGGACATACGCAGTATTTT
CASSQAGGIGHTQYF
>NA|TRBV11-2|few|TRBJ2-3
TGTGCCAGCAGCTTAGATGGGGTCAGGGCGCGCACAGATACGCAGTATTTT
CASSLDGVRARTDTQYF
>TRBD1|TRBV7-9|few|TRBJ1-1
TGTGCCAGCAGAGTATGGACAGGGGGCTTTATGAACACTGAAGCTTTCTTT
CASRVWTGGFMNTEAFF
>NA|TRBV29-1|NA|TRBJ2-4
TGCAGTGTCTCCGGTAGGGCGGCCAAAAACATTCAGTACTTC
CSVSGRAAKNIQYF
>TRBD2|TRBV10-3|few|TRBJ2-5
TGTGCCATCAGTGAGTCGGTAGCGGGGATGAAGACCCAGTACTTC
CAISESVAGMKTQYF
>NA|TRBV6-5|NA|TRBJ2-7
TGTGCCAGCAGTTACGCGGGTCCCGGGGGTACGTACGAGCAGTACTTC
CASSYAGPGGTYEQYF
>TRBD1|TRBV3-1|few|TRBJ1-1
TGTGCCAGCAGCTATCGACAGGGCACTGAAGCTTTCTTT
CASSYRQGTEAFF
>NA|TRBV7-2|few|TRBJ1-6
TGTGCCAGCAGCTTATGGTTTGATAATTCACCCCTCCACTTT
CASSLWFDNSPLHF
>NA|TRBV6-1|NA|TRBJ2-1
TGTGCCAGCAGCCCGTATAGGAGCTCCTACAATGAGCAGTTCTTC
CASSPYRSSYNEQFF
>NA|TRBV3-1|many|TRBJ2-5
TGTGCCAGCAGACAGTTGTACCAAGAGACCCAGTACTTC
CASRQLYQETQYF
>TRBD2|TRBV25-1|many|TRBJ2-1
TGTGCCAGCAGGACCGGGACTAGTCACGATGAGCAGTTCTTC
CASRTGTSHDEQFF